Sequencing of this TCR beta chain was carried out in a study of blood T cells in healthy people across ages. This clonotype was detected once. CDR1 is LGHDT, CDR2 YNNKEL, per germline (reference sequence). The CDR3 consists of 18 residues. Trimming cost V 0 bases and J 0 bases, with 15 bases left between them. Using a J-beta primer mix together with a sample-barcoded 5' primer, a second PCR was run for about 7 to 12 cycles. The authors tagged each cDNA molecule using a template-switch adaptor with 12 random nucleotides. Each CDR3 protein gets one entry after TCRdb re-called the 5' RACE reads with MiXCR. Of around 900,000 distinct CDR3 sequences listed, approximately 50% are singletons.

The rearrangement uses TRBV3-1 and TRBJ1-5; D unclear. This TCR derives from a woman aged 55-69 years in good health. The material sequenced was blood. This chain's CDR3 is CASSQEVYIHNSNQPQHF. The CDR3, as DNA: TGTGCCAGCAGCCAAGAGGTGTACATCCACAATAGCAATCAGCCCCAGCATTTT.